These 13 T cell receptor beta chains originate from one sample sequenced in a study of blood T cell repertoires in COVID-19. Using immunoSEQ multiplex PCR, the repertoire was profiled, and TCRdb retains in-frame clones only, with some absent. The data contain about 150,000 clones, roughly 83% of them singletons. Sequencing was performed on peripheral blood. Receptors originate from a woman in her fifties or sixties with COVID-19, enrolled during active disease.

The CDR3 region has the DNA TGCGCCAGCAGCTTGGGACAGGGGGCGGGCAATGAGCAGTTCTTC. Its translation: CASSLGQGAGNEQFF. This chain uses TRBV5-1 with TRBJ2-1; 10 positions agree with TRBD1. The V gene end was trimmed by 0 bases and the J gene end by 6 bases; junction bases not matched to a gene: 3. Germline CDR1 reads SGHRS; CDR2 reads YFSETQ. This CDR3 region has 15 residues.

Worth noting for this clone: Other DNA sequences in the same sample also yield this CDR3. The V gene is TRBV7-9, the J gene TRBJ1-5; D is uncertain. The CDR3 contains 13 residues. V was pared by 3 bases and J by 5 bases, with 8 bases between. Germline CDR1 is SEHNR and CDR2 is FQNEAQ (reference sequence). The DNA for the CDR3 is TGTGCCAGCAGCTTTTCGGACTATCAGCCCCAGCATTTT. Protein: CASSFSDYQPQHF.

The chain carries TRBV19 and TRBJ1-5, with 7 positions matching TRBD1. This CDR3 has 13 amino acids. Germline trimming cut 8 bases from V and 7 bases from J; bases unmatched to any gene: 8. Germline values: CDR1 LNHDA, CDR2 SQIVND (reference sequence). The CDR3 coding sequence is TGTGCCAGTGTAGACAGGGTTGACCAGCCCCAGCATTTT. It encodes CASVDRVDQPQHF.

The genes are TRBV18 and TRBJ1-1; tentatively, D is TRBD1 (5 bases). The germline gives CDR1 KGHSH, CDR2 LQKENI. Trimming left V 2 bases short and J 1 base short, with 11 bases between. The CDR3 runs 15 residues. The CDR3 here is CASSPMTAQNTEAFF. CDR3 nucleotides: TGTGCCAGCTCACCAATGACAGCTCAGAACACTGAAGCTTTCTTT. The variable domain in full, with the rest retrieved from reference TRBV18 and TRBJ1-1, is NAGVMQNPRHLVRRRGQEARLRCSPMKGHSHVYWYRQLPEEGLKFMVYLQKENIIDESGMPKERFSAEFPKEGPSILRIQQVVRGDSAAYFCASSPMTAQNTEAFFGQGTRLTVV.

V is TRBV24-1 and J is TRBJ2-5; D may be TRBD1 (6 bases). Trimming pared 3 bases from V and 7 bases from J, leaving 17 bases between. The germline gives CDR1 KGHDR, CDR2 SFDVKD. The CDR3 consists of 15 residues. The CDR3 bases are TGTGCCACCAGTGATACCCGGACAGAGTCAGGGACCCAGTACTTC. This sequence encodes CATSDTRTESGTQYF.

The V call is TRBV7-3, the J call TRBJ1-1; 9 bases fit TRBD1. J gave up 1 base and V 8 bases, and 2 bases lay outside the gene matches. This CDR3 has 13 amino acids. The germline V gene encodes CDR1 SGHTA and CDR2 FQGTGA. The CDR3 reads CASQGQGNTEAFF. In DNA form, the CDR3 reads TGTGCCAGCCAGGGACAGGGGAACACTGAAGCTTTCTTT.

Comment on this clone: Different DNA sequences within this sample yield the same CDR3. This chain uses TRBV29-1 with TRBJ1-1; TRBD1 matches at 10 bases. CDR1 and CDR2 (germline): SQVTM, ANQGSEA. The CDR3 extends over 12 amino acids. V was clipped by 7 bases and J by 1 base; unmatched bases: 0. CDR3 coding DNA: TGCAGCGGGGACAGGGGGAACACTGAAGCTTTCTTT. This sequence encodes CSGDRGNTEAFF. Variable domain in full (rest from reference TRBV29-1 and TRBJ1-1): SAVISQKPSRDICQRGTSLTIQCQVDSQVTMMFWYRQQPGQSLTLIATANQGSEATYESGFVIDKFPISRPNLTFSTLTVSNMSPEDSSIYLCSGDRGNTEAFFGQGTRLTVV.

The V call is TRBV5-1, the J call TRBJ2-2; 8 nucleotides agree with TRBD2. Germline lookup yields CDR1 SGHRS and CDR2 YFSETQ. V shed 0 bases and J 5 bases; nucleotides not matched to a gene: 6. The CDR3 spans 16 residues. The CDR3 is CASSLETLAGTGELFF. CDR3 sequence (DNA): TGCGCCAGCAGCTTGGAAACGTTAGCGGGAACCGGGGAGCTGTTTTTT.

The CDR3: CASSHARGYTF. The CDR3 DNA follows: TGTGCCAGCAGCCACGCTAGGGGCTACACCTTC. The chain employs TRBV3-1 (or the pseudogene TRBV3-2) and TRBJ1-2; D is ambiguous. Deletions cut 3 bases from V and 8 bases from J, with 7 bases between. The CDR3 is made up of 11 amino acids. Germline lookup yields CDR1 LGHDT and CDR2 YNNKEL (reference sequence).

The chain uses TRBV5-1 and TRBJ2-7; maybe TRBD1 (5 bases). The CDR3 is made up of 13 amino acids. V was shortened by 6 bases and J by 1 base, with 11 bases between the two germline ends. Germline CDR1 SGHRS, CDR2 YFSETQ. This CDR3 is CASKFRGSYEQYF. The DNA of the CDR3 is TGCGCCAGCAAATTTAGGGGTTCCTACGAGCAGTACTTC.

The chain joins TRBV19 to TRBJ1-3, with D possibly matching TRBD1 (6 bases). V lost 6 bases to trimming and J lost 4 bases, with 10 bases between them. The CDR3 has 13 residues. The V gene's germline CDR1 is LNHDA and CDR2 SQIVND (reference sequence). The chain's CDR3 is CASSIDRGNTIYF. CDR3 sequence (DNA): TGTGCCAGTAGCATCGACAGGGGAAACACCATATATTTT. The variable domain in full, with the rest retrieved from reference TRBV19 and TRBJ1-3, is DGGITQSPKYLFRKEGQNVTLSCEQNLNHDAMYWYRQDPGQGLRLIYYSQIVNDFQKGDIAEGYSVSREKKESFPLTVTSAQKNPTAFYLCASSIDRGNTIYFGEGSWLTVV.

The rearrangement uses TRBV27 and TRBJ2-7; 13 bases fit TRBD2. Losses at the gene ends were 5 bases for V and 0 bases for J; bases not matched to a gene: 7. CDR1 and CDR2 from the germline V gene are MNHEY and SMNVEV (reference sequence). The length of the CDR3 is 17 residues. The CDR3 region has the DNA TGTGCCAGCAGTCCGACTAGCGGGGGGTTAAGCTCCTACGAGCAGTACGTC. Encoded protein: CASSPTSGGLSSYEQYV.

The CDR3 nucleotides are TGTGCCAGCAGCTACGAAGCGGGAGACTACGAGCAGTACTTC. Translation gives CASSYEAGDYEQYF. This chain uses TRBV11-3 with TRBJ2-7; TRBD2 matches 8 bases. Germline CDR1 and CDR2: SGHNT and YENEEA. This CDR3 comprises 14 residues. The J segment lost 3 bases and the V segment lost 4 bases, leaving 5 bases of the junction unmatched.